This T cell receptor beta chain was captured by sequencing in a study of post-analysis software for immune sequencing data. Study information: Relapsing-remitting, secondary progressive and progressive-relapsing forms of multiple sclerosis all featured among disease courses.

Notes on the study in general: Strong co-clustering by F measure linked samples that shared a preparation batch.

Built from TCR beta cDNA, the libraries had unique molecular identifiers in them. T cells numbering 1 to 10 million yielded about 500,000 cDNA molecules. From the PCR reads, TCRdb called clonotypes with MiXCR, one entry per CDR3 protein. The data show about 190,000 distinct CDR3 sequences, about 30% seen once. In the case of this clonotype: Its antigen is still unknown.

The sequencing input was blood. The receptor was isolated from a girl younger than 18 with multiple sclerosis.

CDR3 residues: CASRAGTSGYEQYF. In DNA form, the CDR3 reads TGTGCCAGCAGAGCCGGGACTAGCGGCTACGAGCAGTACTTC. The chain recombines TRBV25-1 with TRBJ2-7; 11 nucleotides match TRBD2. Trimming removed 6 bases from V and 3 bases from J; junction bases left unmatched: 4. Germline V lookup: CDR1 MGHDK, CDR2 SYGVNS. This CDR3 is built from 14 residues.